Listed below are T cell receptor beta chains from one sample, sequenced in a study of molecular identifiers for immune sequencing clone quantification. From the PCR reads, TCRdb called clonotypes with MiXCR, one entry per CDR3 protein. Of hundreds of thousands of distinct CDR3 sequences listed, roughly a quarter are singletons. The specimen sequenced was naive CD8+ T cells from blood, with Jurkat cell RNA spiked in. The origin of the receptors is a human donor in good health. Some libraries in this study had Jurkat cell RNA spiked in. CDR3s include the opening cysteine and the closing phenylalanine or tryptophan.

v_call cdr3_length cdr3_aa
TRBV7-9 12 CASSRTPDRRAF
TRBV3-1 16 CASSQGQGWGTDTQYF
TRBV7-9 14 CASSARESNQPQHF
TRBV12-3/TRBV12-4 15 CASSLWAGIGQPQHF
TRBV2 15 CASSTPGAEGEKLFF
TRBV5-1 15 CASSPGQGLRSPLHF
TRBV7-9 20 CASSRTGTDESYHSTDTQYF
TRBV19 14 CASSHGRMNEKLFF
TRBV6-6 14 CASSYRESSYEQYF
TRBV2 13 CASSAGTGLDGFF
TRBV12-3/TRBV12-4 14 CACGGGWGNTEAFF
TRBV29-1 14 CSVDGTSGGGEQYF
TRBV3-1 16 CASSQDPSGLYNEQFF
TRBV9 16 CASSARDRGRQETQYF
TRBV29-1 12 CSVEIVTDTQYF
TRBV7-6 12 CASRMRGPQAFF
TRBV29-1 13 CSALPGDTDTQYF
TRBV6-5 16 CASSSQLAGGPDTQYF
TRBV16 14 CASRQATLQHEQYF
TRBV30 13 CAWSTGGSYEQYF
TRBV20-1 14 CSAIQTSGRSEQYF
TRBV15 15 CATSRVDSNYNEQFF
TRBV27 14 CASSWGQGLGEQYF
TRBV14 13 CASSQDSGEKLFF
TRBV6-2/TRBV6-3 16 CASSYSPVAQSYIQYF
TRBV7-9 16 CASSSVRLGSFSPLHF
TRBV11-2 16 CASSLDPSGRANEQFF
TRBV5-1 15 CASSLGARNTGELFF
TRBV20-1 16 CSAREGGAWSSYEQYF
TRBV7-2 13 CASSLLAGNEQFF
TRBV2 15 CASNEGLAKQKTQYF
TRBV27 13 CASSLSKFTEAFF
TRBV28 15 CASSSDREVGQPQHF
TRBV4-1 15 CASSQGTSGAETQYF
TRBV30 13 CAWRDGGSYEQYF
TRBV20-1 10 CSFLTDTQYF
TRBV7-2 15 CASSFGTRTADTQYF
TRBV2 14 CANRPGQGADTQYF
TRBV19 13 CASSISTTYEQYF